This T cell receptor (beta chain) was sequenced for a study of blood T cells in healthy people across ages. Alongside a J-beta primer mix, a sample-barcoded 5' primer served in a second PCR lasting roughly 7 to 12 cycles. In TCRdb, the 5' RACE reads were re-called with MiXCR into one record per CDR3 protein. The data hold around 900,000 distinct CDR3 sequences, with roughly 26% observed a single time. The V end was cut by 0 bases, the J end by 2 bases, with 11 bases between. CDR3 length: 16 residues. Germline CDR1 SGDLS, CDR2 YYNGEE. This clonotype was sampled from an elderly woman in good health. Specimen: blood. The chain employs TRBV9 and TRBJ2-2, with D tentatively TRBD2 (6 bases). Here the CDR3 reads CASSVGSGPNTGELFF. The CDR3 region has the DNA TGTGCCAGCAGCGTAGGTAGCGGCCCTAACACCGGGGAGCTGTTTTTT.